This entry lists 18 T cell receptor beta chains sequenced from one sample in a study of T cell clones after liver transplantation. Repertoires were generated with immunoSEQ multiplex PCR, while TCRdb's copy carries only in-frame clones and drops some. The sample records about 21,000 clones, about 93% being singletons. The sample in question was CD8+ T cells from blood, obtained less than 28 months after liver transplant. Source of these receptors: a human patient who received a liver transplant. Some T cells may arise from the graft donor.

The chain has TRBV18 and TRBJ2-1; D ambiguous. This CDR3 comprises 15 residues. Germline CDR1 KGHSH, CDR2 LQKENI. With 10 bases removed from V and 5 bases from J, the gap between germline ends came to 21 bases. CDR3 DNA sequence: TGTGCCACCCACCACCGTGAAGGCGAGAACAATGAGCAGTTCTTC. Encoded protein: CATHHREGENNEQFF.

V usage is TRBV29-1 and J usage is TRBJ1-2, with 9 bases aligning to TRBD1. Trimming at V came to 5 bases and at J to 6 bases, leaving 4 bases not matched to a gene. The CDR3 totals 12 residues. Germline V gene lookup returns CDR1 SQVTM and CDR2 ANQGSEA. As DNA, the CDR3 is TGCAGCGTTCCGGACAGGGGACATGGCTACACCTTC. Protein product: CSVPDRGHGYTF.

The chain links TRBV5-5 to TRBJ2-1, with D possibly TRBD1 on 5 matching bases. The CDR3 loop spans 12 amino acids. Germline V gene lookup returns CDR1 SGHKS and CDR2 YYEKEE (reference sequence). V lost 4 bases and J 7 bases, leaving 9 bases between the germline ends. The CDR3 sequence is CASSPQGNEQFF. The CDR3 bases are TGTGCCAGCAGCCCGCAGGGTAATGAGCAGTTCTTC.

The chain uses TRBV30 and TRBJ2-1; perhaps TRBD2 as D (5 bases). Between the trimmed V and J ends, which lost 2 bases and 10 bases, there was a span of 6 bases. In germline, CDR1 is GTSNPN, CDR2 SVGIG (reference sequence). The CDR3 is 10 residues long. CDR3 DNA sequence: TGTGCCTGGAGTAGGAGGGAGCAGTTCTTC. It yields the protein CAWSRREQFF. Using reference TRBV30 and TRBJ2-1 for the parts outside the CDR3, the full variable domain is SQTIHQWPATLVQPVGSPLSLECTVEGTSNPNLYWYRQAAGRGLQLLFYSVGIGQISSEVPQNLSASRPQDRQFILSSKKLLLSDSGFYLCAWSRREQFFGPGTRLTVL.

This chain links TRBV9 with TRBJ2-3, with D possibly being TRBD1 (6 bases). CDR1 and CDR2 (germline): SGDLS, YYNGEE. V shed 0 bases and J shed 2 bases, with 10 bases lying between them. This CDR3 has 15 amino acids. The CDR3 loop is CASSVGSGDTDTQYF. The CDR3 region has the DNA TGTGCCAGCAGCGTAGGGTCAGGGGACACAGATACGCAGTATTTT.

The chain has TRBV13 and TRBJ2-7; 10 bases are shared with TRBD2. The CDR3 is 15 amino acids. The V and J ends lost 8 bases and 1 base, in that order; junction bases with no gene match: 8. From germline, CDR1 is PRHDT and CDR2 FYEKMQ (reference sequence). CDR3 amino acids: CASRASGRGSYEQYF. The CDR3 bases are TGTGCCAGCCGGGCTAGCGGGAGAGGTTCCTACGAGCAGTACTTC.

The chain couples TRBV29-1 to TRBJ1-2, with 9 nucleotides matching TRBD1. The germline gives CDR1 SQVTM, CDR2 ANQGSEA. This CDR3 contains 14 residues. Trimming cost V 3 bases and J 4 bases; bases outside gene matches: 6. The CDR3 here is CSVDRTGETYGYTF. The CDR3 coding sequence is TGCAGCGTTGACCGGACAGGGGAGACCTATGGCTACACCTTC.

The chain links TRBV2 to TRBJ2-7; perhaps TRBD2 as D (6 bases). Germline values: CDR1 SNHLY, CDR2 FYNNEI. Trimming shortened V by 4 bases and J by 5 bases, and 15 bases separated the two germline ends. The CDR3 consists of 14 residues. The CDR3 DNA is TGTGCCAGCAGTGCGACGGGAGTGCCCGACGAGCAGTACTTC. Protein sequence: CASSATGVPDEQYF.

The chain uses TRBV11-2 and TRBJ2-7, with 7 nucleotides matching TRBD1. Losses at the gene ends were 1 base for V and 7 bases for J; bases not matched to a gene: 10. CDR1 is SGHAT, CDR2 FQNNGV, per germline. The CDR3 consists of 15 residues. The CDR3 sequence is CASSLVGGPLGEQYF. CDR3 DNA: TGTGCCAGCAGCTTAGTAGGGGGCCCCTTAGGGGAGCAGTACTTC.

The J gene is TRBJ1-1, the V gene TRBV9; TRBD1 is a possible D gene (5 bases). The CDR3 runs 14 residues. Germline V lookup: CDR1 SGDLS, CDR2 YYNGEE. Trimming left V 2 bases short and J 4 bases short, with 12 bases between. The CDR3 coding sequence is TGTGCCAGCAGCGTGTCTCAGGGAGGCACTGAAGCTTTCTTT. Amino acids: CASSVSQGGTEAFF.

The J gene is TRBJ1-5, the V gene TRBV12-5, with 7 bases fitting TRBD1. Germline lookup yields CDR1 LGHNT and CDR2 FRNRAP. The trim removed 3 bases at V and 5 bases at J, leaving 1 base unmatched. This CDR3 contains 13 residues. The CDR3 is CASGFRGDQPQHF. DNA of the CDR3: TGTGCTAGTGGTTTCAGGGGGGATCAGCCCCAGCATTTT.

The chain recombines TRBV28 with TRBJ2-1; a weak D match, TRBD2 (5 bases). Trimming pared 8 bases from V and 8 bases from J, leaving 19 bases between. CDR3 length equals 14 residues. Germline V lookup: CDR1 MDHEN, CDR2 SYDVKM. The CDR3, as DNA: TGTGCCAGCCTGAGCGAGGGTTCCCGATATGAGCAGTTCTTC. Amino acids: CASLSEGSRYEQFF.

This chain links TRBV29-1 with TRBJ1-2; 10 bases agree with TRBD1. The germline CDR1 and CDR2 sequences are SQVTM and ANQGSEA. V dropped 4 bases and J dropped 4; count of bases not matched to a gene: 9. The CDR3 is 15 residues long. The CDR3 sequence is CSVAGTGEVSYGYTF. In DNA, the CDR3 is TGCAGCGTTGCTGGGACAGGGGAGGTGAGCTATGGCTACACCTTC.

This clone has only one observation. The chain carries TRBV7-9 and TRBJ1-2; maybe TRBD1 (5 bases). Looked up from germline, CDR1 is SEHNR and CDR2 is FQNEAQ (reference sequence). The V end was cut by 10 bases, the J end by 7 bases, with 16 bases between. The CDR3 has 12 residues. CDR3 in DNA: TGTGCCATCCCTTGGGGCAGGGCTGGCTACACCTTC. Encoded protein: CAIPWGRAGYTF.

The genes are TRBV29-1 and TRBJ2-7; D possibly matches TRBD1 or TRBD2 (6 bases each). V was cut by 2 bases and J by 2 bases, with 10 bases left in between. Germline V lookup: CDR1 SQVTM, CDR2 ANQGSEA. The CDR3 is 13 amino acids. The CDR3, as DNA: TGCAGCGTTGAATCGGAGGGGGCCTACGAGCAGTACTTC. It codes for CSVESEGAYEQYF.

This clone was seen just once. The chain links TRBV10-3 to TRBJ2-7, with D possibly TRBD1 on 6 matching bases. Trimming pared 2 bases from V and 2 bases from J, leaving 10 bases between. Per germline, CDR1 ENHRY and CDR2 SYGVKD. The CDR3 has 14 amino acids. The CDR3 protein is CAISEAGAPYEQYF. CDR3 DNA: TGTGCCATCAGTGAGGCAGGGGCTCCCTACGAGCAGTACTTC.

The genes are TRBV28 and TRBJ1-2; 8 nucleotides align to TRBD1. The CDR3 extends over 13 amino acids. J was trimmed by 4 bases and V by 6 bases; bases with no gene match: 4. Germline V lookup: CDR1 MDHEN, CDR2 SYDVKM. CDR3: CASRGGQGYGYTF. CDR3 coding DNA: TGTGCCAGCAGGGGAGGACAGGGCTATGGCTACACCTTC.

This clone was found a few times. The chain combines TRBV29-1 with TRBJ1-2; D is unclear. Looked up from germline, CDR1 is SQVTM and CDR2 is ANQGSEA. Trimming removed 0 bases at V and 7 bases at J, with 9 bases between. This CDR3 has 12 amino acids. This CDR3 is CSVEEEVPGYTF. CDR3 DNA sequence: TGCAGCGTTGAAGAAGAAGTGCCTGGCTACACCTTC.